The 15 T cell receptor beta chains in this list originate from one sample, sequenced in a study of blood T cell repertoires in COVID-19 (dated by TCRdb to about 2020). The library was produced with the immunoSEQ multiplex PCR assay. This is the immuneACCESS table as TCRdb keeps it, with only in-frame sequences that have V and J called. A part of the clones is gone; compared with another copy, unresolved V genes explain less than half, and the rest is unexplained. Present in this sample are 350,000 to 550,000 clones, around 91% of which were seen just once. The ten top clones hold 0.9% to 1.2% of the sample. The sequencing input was PBMCs or T cells enriched from blood (not recorded which). Receptors originate from a man aged 25 to 40 who had recovered from COVID-19.

V usage is TRBV27 and J usage is TRBJ2-1; 8 bases align to TRBD2. CDR3 length equals 14 residues. Trimming removed 7 bases from V and 2 bases from J; junction bases left unmatched: 4. Germline V gene data show CDR1 as MNHEY and CDR2 as SMNVEV (reference sequence). CDR3 in DNA: TGTGCCAGCACTAAACTAGCGGCCTACAATGAGCAGTTCTTC. Encoded protein: CASTKLAAYNEQFF.

CDR3 amino acids: CSVSPGRSGANVLTF. The CDR3 nucleotides are TGCAGCGTGAGCCCCGGTCGCTCTGGGGCCAACGTCCTGACTTTC. V usage is TRBV29-1 and J usage is TRBJ2-6; no clear D gene. CDR1 and CDR2 (germline): SQVTM, ANQGSEA. The V end lost 6 bases, the J end lost 0 bases, and 12 bases lay between the germline ends. This CDR3 region has 15 residues.

V usage is TRBV27 and J usage is TRBJ1-5; D is uncertain. The germline V gene has CDR1 MNHEY and CDR2 SMNVEV (reference sequence). The CDR3 has 15 residues. V was cut by 6 bases and J by 3 bases, with 15 bases left in between. The CDR3 here is CASSPREGVNQPQHF. The CDR3 DNA reads TGTGCCAGCAGCCCGAGAGAAGGAGTCAATCAGCCCCAGCATTTT.

This clone showed up just once. This sequence joins TRBV5-4 and TRBJ2-1, with 7 positions matching TRBD2. The CDR3 covers 15 residues. V shed 3 bases, J shed 2 bases, and the junction held 5 bases outside the gene matches. Germline V gives CDR1 SGHNT, CDR2 YYREEE (reference sequence). As DNA, the CDR3 is TGTGCCAGCAGCTCCCTGAGCGGGGCCTACAATGAGCAGTTCTTC. Amino acids: CASSSLSGAYNEQFF. The complete variable domain, with remaining parts taken from reference TRBV5-4 and TRBJ2-1, reads ETGVTQSPTHLIKTRGQQVTLRCSSQSGHNTVSWYQQALGQGPQFIFQYYREEENGRGNFPPRFSGLQFPNYSSELNVNALELDDSALYLCASSSLSGAYNEQFFGPGTRLTVL.

This clone was seen once. V gene TRBV27 combines with J gene TRBJ1-4; D remains unclear. V shed 6 bases and J shed 7 bases, with 9 bases lying between them. The CDR3 length is 12 residues. From germline, CDR1 is MNHEY and CDR2 SMNVEV (reference sequence). CDR3 nucleotide sequence: TGTGCCAGCAGGCCAGATGGTGAAAAACTGTTTTTT. This translates into CASRPDGEKLFF.

The rearrangement joins TRBV3-1 (or the pseudogene TRBV3-2) to TRBJ2-5, with D perhaps TRBD2 (5 bases). From germline, CDR1 is LGHDT and CDR2 YNNKEL (reference sequence). Between the trimmed V and J ends, which lost 0 bases and 4 bases, there was a span of 21 bases. This CDR3 comprises 18 residues. DNA for the CDR3: TGTGCCAGCAGCCAAGAGAAGGGTTTCGGGGTAGGCTCAGAGACCCAGTACTTC. Protein: CASSQEKGFGVGSETQYF.

The chain employs TRBV10-3 and TRBJ1-1; TRBD1 agrees at 9 bases. V was clipped by 10 bases and J by 0 bases; unmatched bases: 3. This CDR3 has 13 amino acids. From germline, CDR1 is ENHRY and CDR2 SYGVKD. Here the CDR3 reads CATGQGMNTEAFF. CDR3 nucleotide sequence: TGTGCCACCGGACAGGGGATGAACACTGAAGCTTTCTTT.

The V call is TRBV5-5, the J call TRBJ1-5, with a possible D match to TRBD1 (5 bases). CDR1 SGHKS and CDR2 YYEKEE come from the germline V gene (reference sequence). Trimming cost V 4 bases and J 0 bases, with 17 bases left between them. This CDR3 comprises 17 residues. The chain's CDR3 is CASSPFDRGYSNQPQHF. The CDR3 region has the DNA TGTGCCAGCAGCCCCTTCGACAGAGGCTATAGCAATCAGCCCCAGCATTTT.

The chain is built from TRBV5-5 and TRBJ2-1, with a weak D call TRBD2 (6 bases). This CDR3 has 13 residues. Per germline, CDR1 SGHKS and CDR2 YYEKEE (reference sequence). V gave up 5 bases and J gave up 10 bases, with 16 bases separating them. CDR3 DNA sequence: TGTGCCAGCAGTCGGAATAGCGGCCAGGAGCAGTTCTTC. The encoded protein is CASSRNSGQEQFF.

The V and J genes are TRBV6-5 and TRBJ1-2; D call uncertain. CDR3 length equals 15 residues. CDR1 is MNHEY and CDR2 is SVGAGI in the germline V gene. The germline V and J ends were trimmed by 2 bases and 2 bases, with 12 bases remaining between them. DNA of the CDR3: TGTGCCAGCAGTTACCGCGGACGGGGAAACTATGGCTACACCTTC. Translation: CASSYRGRGNYGYTF.

This sequence joins TRBV30 and TRBJ2-7, with a tentative D call TRBD2 (6 bases). CDR3 length equals 13 residues. In germline, CDR1 is GTSNPN, CDR2 SVGIG (reference sequence). The V end was cut by 3 bases, the J end by 2 bases, with 11 bases between. CDR3 nucleotide sequence: TGTGCCTGGAGGGGGGACTTAACCTACGAGCAGTACTTC. It encodes CAWRGDLTYEQYF.

There are a few counts of this clone. The chain uses TRBV3-1 (or the pseudogene TRBV3-2) and TRBJ2-2, with D perhaps matching TRBD2 (6 bases). V lost 4 bases to trimming and J lost 1 base, with 7 bases between them. CDR1 and CDR2 (germline): LGHDT, YNNKEL (reference sequence). The length of the CDR3 is 14 residues. The CDR3 nucleotides read TGTGCCAGCAGCCTGGGACTGAACACCGGGGAGCTGTTTTTT. As protein: CASSLGLNTGELFF.

This clone was seen a single time. The chain carries TRBV18 and TRBJ2-2, with D possibly being TRBD1 (6 bases). Trimming cost V 6 bases and J 1 base, with 12 bases left between them. Germline-derived CDR1 and CDR2 are KGHSH and LQKENI. The CDR3 spans 15 residues. Here the CDR3 reads CASSLSGQNTGELFF. CDR3 in DNA: TGTGCCAGCTCTCTATCGGGACAGAACACCGGGGAGCTGTTTTTT.

CDR3 nucleotides: TGTGCCAGCAGCCAAGATGGGACAGAGGCTATCAACCTGGCCAAAAACATTCAGTACTTC. This gives the protein CASSQDGTEAINLAKNIQYF. This sequence joins TRBV4-2 and TRBJ2-4; TRBD1 agrees at 7 bases. The CDR3 is made up of 20 amino acids. Unmatched junction bases numbered 15, after V lost 0 bases and J lost 1 base. Germline V gene lookup returns CDR1 LGHNA and CDR2 YNFKEQ.

This chain's CDR3 is CASSGTGTGYGYTF. For the CDR3, the DNA is TGTGCCAGCAGCGGGACCGGGACAGGCTATGGCTACACCTTC. The chain links TRBV6-5 to TRBJ1-2; 8 bases fit TRBD1. Germline CDR1 and CDR2: MNHEY and SVGAGI. The CDR3 is made up of 14 amino acids. Unmatched junction bases numbered 7, after V lost 6 bases and J lost 4 bases.